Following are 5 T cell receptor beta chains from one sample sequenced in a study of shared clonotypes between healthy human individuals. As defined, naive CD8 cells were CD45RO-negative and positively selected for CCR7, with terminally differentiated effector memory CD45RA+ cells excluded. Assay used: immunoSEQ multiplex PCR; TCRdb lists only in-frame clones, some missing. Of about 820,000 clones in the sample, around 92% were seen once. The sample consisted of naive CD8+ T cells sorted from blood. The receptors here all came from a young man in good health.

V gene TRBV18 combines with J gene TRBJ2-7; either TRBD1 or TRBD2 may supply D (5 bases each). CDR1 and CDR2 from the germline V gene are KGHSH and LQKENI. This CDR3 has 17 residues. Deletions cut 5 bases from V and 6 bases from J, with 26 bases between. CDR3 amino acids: CASSTLGTGTLVGEQYF. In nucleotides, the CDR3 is TGTGCCAGCTCAACCCTCGGGACCGGGACCCTGGTCGGCGAGCAGTACTTC.

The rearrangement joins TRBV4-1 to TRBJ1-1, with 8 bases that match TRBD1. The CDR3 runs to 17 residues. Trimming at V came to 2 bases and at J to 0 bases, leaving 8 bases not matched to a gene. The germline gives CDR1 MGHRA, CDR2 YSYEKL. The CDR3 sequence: CASSQTDRVLMNTEAFF. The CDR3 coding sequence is TGCGCCAGCAGCCAAACGGACAGGGTTCTTATGAACACTGAAGCTTTCTTT.

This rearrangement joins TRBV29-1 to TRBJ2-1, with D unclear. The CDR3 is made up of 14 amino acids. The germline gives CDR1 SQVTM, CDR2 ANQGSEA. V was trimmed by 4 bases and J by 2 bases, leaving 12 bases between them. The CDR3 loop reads CSVVLPTTYNEQFF. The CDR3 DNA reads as TGCAGCGTTGTTTTACCAACTACCTACAATGAGCAGTTCTTC.

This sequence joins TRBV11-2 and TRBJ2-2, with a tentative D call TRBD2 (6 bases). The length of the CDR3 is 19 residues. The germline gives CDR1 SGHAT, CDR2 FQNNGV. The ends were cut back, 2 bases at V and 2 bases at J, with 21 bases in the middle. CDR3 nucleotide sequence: TGTGCCAGCAGCTTACATACAGCTCGCGGGACGCTCAACACCGGGGAGCTGTTTTTT. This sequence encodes CASSLHTARGTLNTGELFF.

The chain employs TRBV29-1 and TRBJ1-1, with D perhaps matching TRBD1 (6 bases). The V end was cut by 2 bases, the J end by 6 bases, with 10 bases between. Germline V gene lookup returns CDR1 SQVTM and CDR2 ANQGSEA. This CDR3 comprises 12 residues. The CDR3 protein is CSVETRGAEAFF. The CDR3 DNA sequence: TGCAGCGTTGAAACCAGGGGCGCTGAAGCTTTCTTT.